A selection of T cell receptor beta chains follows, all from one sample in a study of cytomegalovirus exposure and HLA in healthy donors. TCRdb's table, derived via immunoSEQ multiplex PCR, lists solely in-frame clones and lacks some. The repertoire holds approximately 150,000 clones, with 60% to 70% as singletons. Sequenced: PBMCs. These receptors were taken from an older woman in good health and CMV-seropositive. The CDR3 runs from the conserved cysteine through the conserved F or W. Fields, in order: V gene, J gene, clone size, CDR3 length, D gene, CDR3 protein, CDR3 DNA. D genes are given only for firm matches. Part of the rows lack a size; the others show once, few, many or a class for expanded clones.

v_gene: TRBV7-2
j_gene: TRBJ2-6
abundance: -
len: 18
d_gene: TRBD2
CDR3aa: CASSLELAGSSGANVLTF
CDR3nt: TGTGCCAGCAGCTTAGAACTAGCGGGCAGCTCTGGGGCCAACGTCCTGACTTTC

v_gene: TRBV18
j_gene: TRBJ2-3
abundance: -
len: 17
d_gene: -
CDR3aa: CASSPPTSLSGTDTQYF
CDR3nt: TGTGCCAGCTCACCACCGACTAGTCTAAGCGGCACAGATACGCAGTATTTT

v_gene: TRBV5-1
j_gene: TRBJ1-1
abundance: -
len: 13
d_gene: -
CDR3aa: CASSLAPDSEAFF
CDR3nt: TGCGCCAGCAGCTTGGCCCCGGACAGTGAAGCTTTCTTT

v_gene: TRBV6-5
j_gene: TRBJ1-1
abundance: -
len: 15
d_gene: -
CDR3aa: CASSYSIAGHTEAFF
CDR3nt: TGTGCCAGCAGTTACTCGATAGCGGGTCACACTGAAGCTTTCTTT

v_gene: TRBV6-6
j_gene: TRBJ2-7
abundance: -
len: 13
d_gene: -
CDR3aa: CASRTSGVREQYF
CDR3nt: TGTGCCAGCAGAACCTCGGGAGTCCGCGAGCAGTACTTC

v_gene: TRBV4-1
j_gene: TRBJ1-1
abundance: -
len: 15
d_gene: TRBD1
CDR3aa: CASSLLGQGYTEAFF
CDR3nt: TGCGCCAGCAGCCTTCTCGGACAGGGCTACACTGAAGCTTTCTTT

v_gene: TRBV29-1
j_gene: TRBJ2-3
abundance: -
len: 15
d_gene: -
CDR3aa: CSVDVGARSTDTQYF
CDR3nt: TGCAGCGTTGATGTGGGGGCACGTAGCACAGATACGCAGTATTTT

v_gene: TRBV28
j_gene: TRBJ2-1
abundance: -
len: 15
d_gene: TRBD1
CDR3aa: CASSKTGGANNEQFF
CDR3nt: TGTGCCAGCAGCAAGACAGGGGGCGCGAACAATGAGCAGTTCTTC

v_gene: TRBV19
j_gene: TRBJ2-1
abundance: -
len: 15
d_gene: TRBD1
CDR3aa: CASSILGTGLGEQFF
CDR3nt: TGTGCCAGTAGTATATTAGGGACAGGGCTCGGTGAGCAGTTCTTC

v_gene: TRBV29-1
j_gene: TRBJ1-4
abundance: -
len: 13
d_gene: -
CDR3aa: CSVDSGTNEKLFF
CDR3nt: TGCAGCGTTGATAGCGGGACTAATGAAAAACTGTTTTTT

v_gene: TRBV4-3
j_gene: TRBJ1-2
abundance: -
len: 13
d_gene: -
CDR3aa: CASSQDRGDGYTF
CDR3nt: TGCGCCAGCAGCCAAGATCGCGGGGATGGCTACACCTTC

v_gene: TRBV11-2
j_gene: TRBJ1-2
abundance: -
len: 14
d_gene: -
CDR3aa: CASSLFSPNYGYTF
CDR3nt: TGTGCCAGCAGCCTCTTTAGTCCTAACTATGGCTACACCTTC

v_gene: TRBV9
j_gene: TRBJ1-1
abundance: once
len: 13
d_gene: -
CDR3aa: CASSVVGATEAFF
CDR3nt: TGTGCCAGCAGCGTAGTTGGGGCCACTGAAGCTTTCTTT

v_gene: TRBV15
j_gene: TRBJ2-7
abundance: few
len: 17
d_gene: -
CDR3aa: CATSRSTGRGASYEQYF
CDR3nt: TGTGCCACCAGCAGGAGCACCGGACGCGGGGCCTCCTACGAGCAGTACTTC

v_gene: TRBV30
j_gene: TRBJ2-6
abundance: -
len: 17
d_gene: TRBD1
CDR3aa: CAWSAGTGVFGANVLTF
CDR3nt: TGTGCCTGGAGTGCCGGGACAGGGGTGTTTGGGGCCAACGTCCTGACTTTC

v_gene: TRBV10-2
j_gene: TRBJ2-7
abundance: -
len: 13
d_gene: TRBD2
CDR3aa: CASTISGAYEQYF
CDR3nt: TGCGCCAGCACTATTAGCGGGGCCTACGAGCAGTACTTC

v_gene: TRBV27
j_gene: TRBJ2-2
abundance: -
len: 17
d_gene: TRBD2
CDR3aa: CASSPSGVAGAAGELFF
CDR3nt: TGTGCCAGCAGCCCCTCGGGGGTAGCGGGAGCGGCCGGGGAGCTGTTTTTT

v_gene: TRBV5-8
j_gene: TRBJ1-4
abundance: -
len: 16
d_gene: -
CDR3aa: CASGSGFQGPNEKLFF
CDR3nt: TGTGCCAGCGGCTCCGGTTTTCAGGGGCCTAATGAAAAACTGTTTTTT

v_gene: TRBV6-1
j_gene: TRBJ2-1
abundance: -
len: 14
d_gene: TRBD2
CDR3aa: CATKKGTSYNEQFF
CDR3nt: TGTGCCACCAAAAAGGGGACTAGTTACAATGAGCAGTTCTTC

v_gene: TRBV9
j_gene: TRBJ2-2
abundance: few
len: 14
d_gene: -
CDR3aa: CASSVGRNTGELFF
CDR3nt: TGTGCCAGCAGCGTAGGTCGGAACACCGGGGAGCTGTTTTTT